The 19 T cell receptor beta chains listed next were all sequenced from one sample in a study of T cells in tuberculosis. The protocol was immunoSEQ multiplex PCR, while the TCRdb copy is restricted to in-frame clones and leaves out a portion. Of about 25,000 clones listed, just under 97% were seen once; the top ten hold roughly 9.1%. The sample consisted of PBMCs. Receptor source: a donor aged 10-29 years with latent tuberculosis or without tuberculosis infection.

This clone came up once. This chain links TRBV7-9 with TRBJ1-5; 9 nucleotides agree with TRBD1. CDR3 size: 15 residues. V lost 5 bases to trimming and J lost 5 bases; unmatched junction nucleotides: 7. CDR1 is SEHNR, CDR2 FQNEAQ, per germline (reference sequence). The CDR3 coding sequence is TGTGCCAGCAGCAACCGGGACAGGGAATATCAGCCCCAGCATTTT. It is translated as CASSNRDREYQPQHF.

This chain connects TRBV30 to TRBJ2-5; 10 bases line up with TRBD2. CDR1 and CDR2 (germline): GTSNPN, SVGIG (reference sequence). The CDR3 totals 17 residues. The V segment lost 2 bases and the J segment 3 bases; nucleotides outside the gene matches: 12. The CDR3 loop is CAWSRRGLAGEKETQYF. CDR3 in DNA: TGTGCCTGGAGTAGAAGGGGGCTAGCGGGGGAGAAAGAGACCCAGTACTTC.

The chain links TRBV5-4 to TRBJ2-6, with TRBD1 matching 8 bases. V gave up 2 bases and J gave up 0 bases; unmatched junction bases: 7. There are 18 residues in the CDR3. Germline lookup yields CDR1 SGHNT and CDR2 YYREEE (reference sequence). In nucleotides, the CDR3 is TGTGCCAGCAGCTTTCCGGGACAGGCCTTCTCTGGGGCCAACGTCCTGACTTTC. It specifies CASSFPGQAFSGANVLTF.

The chain uses TRBV9 and TRBJ1-1; D perhaps matches TRBD1 (6 bases). This CDR3 has 17 residues. Per the germline V gene, CDR1 is SGDLS and CDR2 is YYNGEE. Between the trimmed V and J ends, which lost 0 bases and 0 bases, there was a span of 15 bases. The CDR3: CASSVADSGIMNTEAFF. The CDR3 DNA reads as TGTGCCAGCAGCGTAGCGGACAGTGGGATTATGAACACTGAAGCTTTCTTT.

The chain carries TRBV2 and TRBJ2-3, with D possibly TRBD2 on 5 matching bases. CDR1 and CDR2 (germline): SNHLY, FYNNEI. This CDR3 is built from 15 residues. With 6 bases removed from V and 0 bases from J, the gap between germline ends came to 13 bases. The CDR3 region is CASRPSGMSTDTQYF. DNA for the CDR3: TGTGCCAGCAGGCCGAGCGGCATGAGCACAGATACGCAGTATTTT.

The J gene is TRBJ2-7, the V gene TRBV6-1; D is ambiguous. The CDR3 totals 13 residues. CDR1 MNHNS and CDR2 SASEGT come from the germline V gene. Deletions cut 4 bases from V and 2 bases from J, with 9 bases between. The CDR3 is CASSVDWAYEQYF. The CDR3 bases are TGTGCCAGCAGTGTCGACTGGGCCTACGAGCAGTACTTC.

This clone came up once. The V and J genes are TRBV19 and TRBJ1-1; the D gene is possibly TRBD1 (6 bases). This CDR3 has 14 residues. Germline lookup yields CDR1 LNHDA and CDR2 SQIVND (reference sequence). Trimming removed 1 base from V and 0 bases from J, with 6 bases in between. CDR3 region: CASSIGQVNTEAFF. The CDR3 DNA sequence: TGTGCCAGTAGTATAGGACAGGTGAACACTGAAGCTTTCTTT.

V is TRBV9 and J is TRBJ2-3, with 11 positions matching TRBD2. Germline CDR1 SGDLS, CDR2 YYNGEE. V gave up 0 bases and J gave up 0 bases; unmatched junction bases: 9. The CDR3 length is 19 residues. The CDR3 region has the DNA TGTGCCAGCAGCGTAGCTCCTAGCGGGGGGCTAGTAAGCACAGATACGCAGTATTTT. Protein: CASSVAPSGGLVSTDTQYF.

This chain joins TRBV6-1 and TRBJ1-4; 9 bases line up with TRBD1. Germline CDR1 is MNHNS and CDR2 is SASEGT. The CDR3 extends over 16 amino acids. V lost 1 base, J lost 6 bases, and 6 bases stayed unmatched. CDR3 DNA: TGTGCCAGCAGTGAAGGGACTTGGACAGGGGATGAAAAACTGTTTTTT. Its protein product is CASSEGTWTGDEKLFF.

The V and J genes are TRBV10-1 and TRBJ1-1, with 7 bases that match TRBD1. The CDR3 is made up of 14 amino acids. With V trimmed by 6 bases and J by 1 base, 5 bases remained unmatched. The germline CDR1 and CDR2 sequences are WNHNN and SYGVQD (reference sequence). CDR3 DNA sequence: TGCGCCAGCAGCCCGAGGACAGGGAACACTGAAGCTTTCTTT. Translation: CASSPRTGNTEAFF.

The chain recombines TRBV6-1 with TRBJ2-7, with D possibly matching TRBD2 (7 bases). The CDR3 extends over 14 amino acids. Germline V gene data show CDR1 as MNHNS and CDR2 as SASEGT. V was shortened by 4 bases and J by 5 bases, with 15 bases between the two germline ends. The CDR3 bases are TGTGCCAGCAGTGTGGGGTCGGGGGGCCACGAGCAGTACGTC. It yields the protein CASSVGSGGHEQYV.

The chain recombines TRBV19 with TRBJ1-1, with D tentatively TRBD1 (5 bases). Trimming removed 6 bases at V and 1 base at J, with 21 bases between. The germline gives CDR1 LNHDA, CDR2 SQIVND (reference sequence). The CDR3 has 17 amino acids. CDR3 sequence (DNA): TGTGCCAGTAGACATACAGGACCCCTTCTATCGAACACTGAAGCTTTCTTT. It specifies CASRHTGPLLSNTEAFF.

The chain employs TRBV4-2 and TRBJ2-7; TRBD1 aligns across 7 bases. Germline V gene lookup returns CDR1 LGHNA and CDR2 YNFKEQ. The CDR3 runs to 14 residues. The V and J ends lost 0 bases and 4 bases, in that order; junction bases with no gene match: 3. The CDR3, as DNA: TGTGCCAGCAGCCAAGAAGGCAGGGGGTACGAGCAGTACTTC. Protein: CASSQEGRGYEQYF.

The rearrangement links TRBV4-1 to TRBJ1-1, with D possibly being TRBD1 (6 bases). CDR3 length: 18 amino acids. The V gene lost 4 bases and the J gene lost 0 bases, with 21 bases spanning the gap. In germline, CDR1 is MGHRA, CDR2 YSYEKL. In DNA form, the CDR3 reads TGCGCCAGCAGCCCAAGTTTTCAGGGGCTAATTCTGAACACTGAAGCTTTCTTT. Protein sequence: CASSPSFQGLILNTEAFF.

J is TRBJ2-5 and V is TRBV5-1; maybe TRBD2 (6 bases). Germline V lookup: CDR1 SGHRS, CDR2 YFSETQ. This CDR3 contains 13 residues. V lost 4 bases and J lost 7, with 14 bases in between. CDR3 sequence: CASSQQVGGTQYF. CDR3 nucleotides: TGCGCCAGCAGCCAACAGGTCGGGGGGACCCAGTACTTC.

The chain employs TRBV21-1 and TRBJ1-4; the listed D gene, TRBD1, was not tested against the DNA. TRBV21-1 is annotated as a pseudogene. The CDR3 is 18 residues long. This chain's CDR3 is CASSRPQGAVRANEKLFF. The CDR3 bases are TGTGCCAGCAGCCGTCCCCAGGGGGCGGTTCGGGCTAATGAAAAACTGTTTTTT.

This chain joins TRBV5-1 and TRBJ2-5; D ambiguous. Trimming cost V 4 bases and J 3 bases, with 4 bases left between them. Germline V CDR1 and CDR2: SGHRS, YFSETQ. The CDR3 covers 11 residues. In nucleotides, the CDR3 is TGCGCCAGCAGCGCAGAAGAGACCCAGTACTTC. This encodes CASSAEETQYF.

The V gene is TRBV19, the J gene TRBJ2-5, with D uncertain. Trimming took 3 bases from V and 4 from J, leaving 9 bases between them. There are 13 residues in the CDR3. The germline gives CDR1 LNHDA, CDR2 SQIVND (reference sequence). For the CDR3, the DNA is TGTGCCAGTAGTATTGGCTCACGAGAGACCCAGTACTTC. As protein: CASSIGSRETQYF.

This sequence joins TRBV10-1 and TRBJ2-7; TRBD1 aligns across 7 bases. The germline CDR1 and CDR2 sequences are WNHNN and SYGVQD (reference sequence). This CDR3 region has 12 residues. V dropped 4 bases and J dropped 3; count of bases not matched to a gene: 0. CDR3 coding DNA: TGCGCCAGCAGTGGACAGGGCTACGAGCAGTACTTC. It yields the protein CASSGQGYEQYF.